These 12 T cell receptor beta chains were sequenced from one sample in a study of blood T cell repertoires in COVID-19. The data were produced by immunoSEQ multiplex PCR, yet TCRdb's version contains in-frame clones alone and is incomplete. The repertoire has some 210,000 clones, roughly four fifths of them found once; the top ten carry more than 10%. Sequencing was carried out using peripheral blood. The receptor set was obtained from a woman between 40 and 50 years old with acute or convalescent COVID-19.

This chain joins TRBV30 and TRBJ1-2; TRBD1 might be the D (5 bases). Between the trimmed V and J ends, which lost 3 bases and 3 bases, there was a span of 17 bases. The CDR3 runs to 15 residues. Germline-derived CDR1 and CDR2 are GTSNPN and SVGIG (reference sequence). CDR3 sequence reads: CAWRYTIDSHYGYTF. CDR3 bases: TGTGCCTGGAGGTATACCATCGACAGCCACTATGGCTACACCTTC.

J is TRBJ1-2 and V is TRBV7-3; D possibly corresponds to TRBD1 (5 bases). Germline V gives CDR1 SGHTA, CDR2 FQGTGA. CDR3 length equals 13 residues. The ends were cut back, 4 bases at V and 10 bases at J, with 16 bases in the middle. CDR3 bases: TGTGCCAGCAGCTGGGGGGGAGGACTGGACTACACCTTC. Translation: CASSWGGGLDYTF.

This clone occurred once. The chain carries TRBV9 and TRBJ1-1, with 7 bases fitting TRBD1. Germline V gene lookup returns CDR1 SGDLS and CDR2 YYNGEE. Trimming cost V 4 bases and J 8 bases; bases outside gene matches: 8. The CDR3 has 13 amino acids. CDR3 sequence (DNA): TGTGCCAGCAGCTCGAGGACAGGAGGGGAAGCTTTCTTT. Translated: CASSSRTGGEAFF.

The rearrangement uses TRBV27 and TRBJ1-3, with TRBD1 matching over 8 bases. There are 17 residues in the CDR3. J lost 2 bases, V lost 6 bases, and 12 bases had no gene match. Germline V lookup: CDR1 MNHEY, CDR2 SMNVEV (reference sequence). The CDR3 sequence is CASRLRRQGRTGNTIYF. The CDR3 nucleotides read TGTGCCAGCAGGCTCAGAAGACAGGGGCGCACTGGAAACACCATATATTTT.

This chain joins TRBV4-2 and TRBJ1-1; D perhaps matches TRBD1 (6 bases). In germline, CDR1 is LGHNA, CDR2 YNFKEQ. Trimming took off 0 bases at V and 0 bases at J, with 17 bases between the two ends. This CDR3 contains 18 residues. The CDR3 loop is CASSQEGRGGGMNTEAFF. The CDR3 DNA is TGTGCCAGCAGCCAAGAGGGCAGGGGCGGTGGGATGAACACTGAAGCTTTCTTT.

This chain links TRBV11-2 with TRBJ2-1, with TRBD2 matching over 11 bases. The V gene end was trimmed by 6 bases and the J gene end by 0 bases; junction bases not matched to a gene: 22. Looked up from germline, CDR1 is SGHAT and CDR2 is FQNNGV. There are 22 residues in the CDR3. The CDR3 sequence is CASSVRGAGASGRPSSYNEQFF. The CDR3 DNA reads TGTGCCAGCAGTGTGAGGGGGGCAGGGGCTAGCGGGAGGCCTAGCTCCTACAATGAGCAGTTCTTC.

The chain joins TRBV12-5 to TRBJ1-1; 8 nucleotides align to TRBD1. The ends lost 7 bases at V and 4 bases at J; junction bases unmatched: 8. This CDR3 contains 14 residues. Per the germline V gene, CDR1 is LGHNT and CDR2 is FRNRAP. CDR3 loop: CASVLRGQGTEAFF. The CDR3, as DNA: TGTGCTAGTGTGCTCAGGGGGCAAGGCACTGAAGCTTTCTTT.

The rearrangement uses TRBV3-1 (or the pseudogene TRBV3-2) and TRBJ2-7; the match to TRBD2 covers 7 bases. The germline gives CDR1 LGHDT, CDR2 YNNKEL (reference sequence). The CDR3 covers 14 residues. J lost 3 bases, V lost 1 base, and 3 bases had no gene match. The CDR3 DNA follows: TGTGCCAGCAGCCAAGTAGCGGGCATCTACGAGCAGTACTTC. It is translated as CASSQVAGIYEQYF.

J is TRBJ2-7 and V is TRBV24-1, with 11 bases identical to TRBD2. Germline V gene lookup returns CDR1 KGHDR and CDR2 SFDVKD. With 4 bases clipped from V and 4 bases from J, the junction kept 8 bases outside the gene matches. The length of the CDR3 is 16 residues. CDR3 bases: TGTGCCACCAGTGACCCATCACTAGCGGGAGCATACGAGCAGTACTTC. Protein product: CATSDPSLAGAYEQYF.

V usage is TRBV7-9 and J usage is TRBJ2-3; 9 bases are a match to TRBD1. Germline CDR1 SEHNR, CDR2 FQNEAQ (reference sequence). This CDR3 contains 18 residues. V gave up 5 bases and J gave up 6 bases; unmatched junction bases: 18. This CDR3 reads CASSVGQGISTVFDTQYF. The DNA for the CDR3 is TGTGCCAGCAGCGTTGGACAGGGGATCAGCACCGTATTTGATACGCAGTATTTT.

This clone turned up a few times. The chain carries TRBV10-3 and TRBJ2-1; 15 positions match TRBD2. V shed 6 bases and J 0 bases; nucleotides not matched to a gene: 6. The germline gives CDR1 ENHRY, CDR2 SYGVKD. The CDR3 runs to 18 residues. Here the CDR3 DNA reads TGTGCCATCAGCGGACTAGCGGGGGGGTCTAGCTCCTACAATGAGCAGTTCTTC. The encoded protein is CAISGLAGGSSSYNEQFF.

CDR3: CASSPGLAAADTQYF. The CDR3 region has the DNA TGTGCCAGCAGCCCAGGACTAGCGGCGGCAGATACGCAGTATTTT. The J gene is TRBJ2-3, the V gene TRBV11-3; TRBD2 aligns across 10 bases. The V gene's germline CDR1 is SGHNT and CDR2 YENEEA. The CDR3 contains 15 residues. V dropped 5 bases and J dropped 4; count of bases not matched to a gene: 6. Drawing the rest from reference TRBV11-3 and TRBJ2-3, the complete variable domain is EAGVVQSPRYKIIEKKQPVAFWCNPISGHNTLYWYLQNLGQGPELLIRYENEEAVDDSQLPKDRFSAERLKGVDSTLKIQPAELGDSAVYLCASSPGLAAADTQYFGPGTRLTVL.